This TCR beta chain was observed in a study of technical replicates of blood from several donors. Trimming stripped 4 bases from V and 6 bases from J, with 5 bases between. The CDR3 has 10 residues. Germline V gene data show CDR1 as SGHNT and CDR2 as YYREEE (reference sequence). Only in-frame clones appear in the TCRdb table, and some are missing; sequencing was by immunoSEQ multiplex PCR. The profile shows tens of thousands of clones, approximately 94% of them singletons. This chain links TRBV5-4 with TRBJ2-7; a possible D gene is TRBD1 (5 bases). The sequenced sample was T cells isolated from PBMCs. The sequence was collected from a human donor in good health. The CDR3 loop is CASSQGEQYF. DNA of the CDR3: TGTGCCAGCAGCCAGGGCGAGCAGTACTTC. The variable domain in full, with the rest retrieved from reference TRBV5-4 and TRBJ2-7, is ETGVTQSPTHLIKTRGQQVTLRCSSQSGHNTVSWYQQALGQGPQFIFQYYREEENGRGNFPPRFSGLQFPNYSSELNVNALELDDSALYLCASSQGEQYFGPGTRLTVT.